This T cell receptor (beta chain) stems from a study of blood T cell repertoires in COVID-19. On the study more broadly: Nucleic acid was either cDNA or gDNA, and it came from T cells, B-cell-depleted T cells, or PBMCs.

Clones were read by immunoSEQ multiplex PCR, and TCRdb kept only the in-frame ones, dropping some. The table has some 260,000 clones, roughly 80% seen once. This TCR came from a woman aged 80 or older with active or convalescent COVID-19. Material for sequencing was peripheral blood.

In DNA form, the CDR3 reads TGTGCCAGCAGCCCCCAGGGTCGACAGGCCAATGGCTACACCTTC. Its translation is CASSPQGRQANGYTF. The rearrangement links TRBV7-9 to TRBJ1-2, with D possibly TRBD1 on 6 matching bases. CDR1 is SEHNR and CDR2 is FQNEAQ in the germline V gene (reference sequence). CDR3 size: 15 residues. Trimming removed 5 bases from V and 6 bases from J, with 19 bases in between.